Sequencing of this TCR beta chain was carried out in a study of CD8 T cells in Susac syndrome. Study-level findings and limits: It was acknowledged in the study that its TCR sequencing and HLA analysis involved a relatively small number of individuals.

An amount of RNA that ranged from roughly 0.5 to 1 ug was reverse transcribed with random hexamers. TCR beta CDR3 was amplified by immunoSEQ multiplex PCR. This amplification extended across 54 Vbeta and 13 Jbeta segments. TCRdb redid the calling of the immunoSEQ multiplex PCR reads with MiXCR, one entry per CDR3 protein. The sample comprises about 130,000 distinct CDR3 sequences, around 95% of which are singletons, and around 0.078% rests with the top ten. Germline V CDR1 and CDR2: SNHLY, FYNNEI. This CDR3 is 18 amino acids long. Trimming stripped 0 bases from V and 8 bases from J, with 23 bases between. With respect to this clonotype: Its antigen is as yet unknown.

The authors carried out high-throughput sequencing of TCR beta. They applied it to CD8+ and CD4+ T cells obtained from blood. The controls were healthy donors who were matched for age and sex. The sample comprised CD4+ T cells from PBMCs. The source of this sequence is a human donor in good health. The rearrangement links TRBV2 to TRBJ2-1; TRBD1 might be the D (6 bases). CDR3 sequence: CASSEARKGIAKGDEQFF. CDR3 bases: TGTGCCAGCAGTGAAGCCCGAAAAGGGATAGCGAAGGGGGATGAGCAGTTCTTC.